The 27 T cell receptor beta chains given below trace back to one sample, sequenced in a study of T cell changes during pregnancy in multiple sclerosis. TCRdb's table, derived via immunoSEQ multiplex PCR, lists solely in-frame clones and lacks some. The sample contains fewer than 60,000 clones, approximately 90% of which appear only once. The material was CD4+ T cells from peripheral blood mononuclear cells, obtained after pregnancy. The receptors stem from a female donor with multiple sclerosis, enrolled in a pregnancy study.

The chain's CDR3 is CASKWREFSNEQFF. For the CDR3, the DNA is TGTGCCAGTAAATGGCGGGAGTTCTCCAATGAGCAGTTCTTC. The chain has TRBV19 and TRBJ2-1; the match to TRBD2 covers 7 bases. This CDR3 is built from 14 residues. The germline CDR1 and CDR2 sequences are LNHDA and SQIVND (reference sequence). J gave up 6 bases and V 7 bases, and 9 bases lay outside the gene matches.

This clone was seen only once. This chain uses TRBV15 with TRBJ2-5, with TRBD1 matching over 9 bases. The CDR3 loop spans 16 amino acids. Germline V gene lookup returns CDR1 LNHNV and CDR2 YYDKDF (reference sequence). With V trimmed by 3 bases and J by 2 bases, 7 bases remained unmatched. This CDR3 reads CATSRRGQGTQETQYF. DNA for the CDR3: TGTGCCACCAGCAGGAGGGGACAGGGAACGCAAGAGACCCAGTACTTC.

The gene calls are TRBV6-1 and TRBJ2-5; 11 nucleotides agree with TRBD2. Germline V gene lookup returns CDR1 MNHNS and CDR2 SASEGT. This CDR3 is 18 amino acids long. Losses at the gene ends were 4 bases for V and 4 bases for J; bases not matched to a gene: 14. Written as DNA, the CDR3 is TGTGCCAGCAGTGCGAAAACTAGCGGGAGTGGGCCGGGAGAGACCCAGTACTTC. The encoded protein is CASSAKTSGSGPGETQYF.

This chain connects TRBV6-1 to TRBJ2-5, with a tentative D call TRBD2 (7 bases). The germline V and J ends were trimmed by 4 bases and 1 base, with 16 bases remaining between them. The germline CDR1 and CDR2 sequences are MNHNS and SASEGT. CDR3 length: 16 residues. CDR3 DNA: TGTGCCAGCAGTGGCCCCAGGGGAGGGGGCCAAGAGACCCAGTACTTC. It encodes CASSGPRGGGQETQYF.

The chain has TRBV30 and TRBJ2-7; 9 nucleotides agree with TRBD1. CDR1 GTSNPN and CDR2 SVGIG come from the germline V gene (reference sequence). J lost 1 base, V lost 4 bases, and 8 bases had no gene match. The CDR3 contains 15 residues. The CDR3 DNA is TGTGCCTGGACCTGGAGAGGACAGGGGTCCTACGAGCAGTACTTC. Encoded protein: CAWTWRGQGSYEQYF.

The rearrangement uses TRBV7-6 and TRBJ2-7; D uncertain. The CDR3 spans 14 residues. Germline CDR1 is SGHVS and CDR2 is FNYEAQ. The V end was cut by 2 bases, the J end by 7 bases, with 15 bases between. As DNA, the CDR3 is TGTGCCAGCAGCTTACGGTGGTCAGGTCGGGAGCAGTACTTC. Amino acid sequence: CASSLRWSGREQYF.

V and J are TRBV30 and TRBJ2-1; 8 positions match TRBD2. The CDR3 runs 12 residues. V lost 0 bases to trimming and J lost 14 bases; unmatched junction nucleotides: 6. Germline assignment: CDR1 GTSNPN and CDR2 SVGIG (reference sequence). The CDR3: CAWSVRGLVEFF. The CDR3 DNA follows: TGTGCCTGGAGTGTCCGGGGACTAGTGGAGTTCTTC.

Only one count was recorded for this clone. V and J are TRBV6-1 and TRBJ1-1; TRBD1 matches at 9 bases. The V gene's germline CDR1 is MNHNS and CDR2 SASEGT. The CDR3 runs to 15 residues. V lost 9 bases and J lost 7; bases outside the gene matches: 15. CDR3 nucleotides: TGTGCCAGTCAAACAGGGGGCTGGGGTGCGTTTGAAGCTTTCTTT. The encoded protein is CASQTGGWGAFEAFF.

This sequence joins TRBV7-9 and TRBJ2-2, with TRBD1 identical over 7 bases. From germline, CDR1 is SEHNR and CDR2 FQNEAQ (reference sequence). Losses at the gene ends were 3 bases for V and 3 bases for J; bases not matched to a gene: 7. The CDR3 has 16 amino acids. In DNA form, the CDR3 reads TGTGCCAGCAGCTTTGGAGATGACAGGGACACCGGGGAGCTGTTTTTT. It codes for CASSFGDDRDTGELFF. Together with reference TRBV7-9 and TRBJ2-2, the CDR3 gives the full variable domain: DTGVSQNPRHKITKRGQNVTFRCDPISEHNRLYWYRQTLGQGPEFLTYFQNEAQLEKSRLLSDRFSAERPKGSFSTLEIQRTEQGDSAMYLCASSFGDDRDTGELFFGEGSRLTVL.

The DNA for the CDR3 is TGTGCCAGCAGCTTTTTGGGGCTCGGAAACACCATATATTTT. This sequence encodes CASSFLGLGNTIYF. The rearrangement uses TRBV7-2 and TRBJ1-3, with D perhaps matching TRBD1 (5 bases). Trimming pared 3 bases from V and 4 bases from J, leaving 10 bases between. The germline CDR1 and CDR2 sequences are SGHTA and FQGNSA. The CDR3 runs 14 residues.

This rearrangement joins TRBV28 to TRBJ1-6, with TRBD1 matching 8 bases. Trimming took 7 bases from V and 9 from J; bases not matched to a gene: 11. Germline CDR1 reads MDHEN; CDR2 reads SYDVKM. CDR3 length equals 15 residues. Here the CDR3 DNA reads TGTGCCAGCATTACATGGACAGGGCGGGTTTCACCCCTCCACTTT. Translated: CASITWTGRVSPLHF.

This chain uses TRBV10-2 with TRBJ2-1; 11 positions agree with TRBD1. The CDR3 totals 15 residues. Per germline, CDR1 WSHSY and CDR2 SAAADI. Trimming took 6 bases from V and 8 from J; bases not matched to a gene: 9. This CDR3 reads CASRAGTGGRYEQFF. Here the CDR3 DNA reads TGCGCCAGCAGGGCCGGGACAGGGGGTAGGTATGAGCAGTTCTTC.

This chain connects TRBV5-4 to TRBJ2-1; 11 nucleotides agree with TRBD2. CDR1 and CDR2 (germline): SGHNT, YYREEE (reference sequence). Unmatched junction bases numbered 6, after V lost 4 bases and J lost 6 bases. The CDR3 loop spans 15 amino acids. For the CDR3, the DNA is TGTGCCAGCAGCCGGGGGACTAGCGGAATCAATGAGCAGTTCTTC. Amino acid sequence: CASSRGTSGINEQFF.

This chain links TRBV7-9 with TRBJ2-1; 12 bases map to TRBD2. Germline V gives CDR1 SEHNR, CDR2 FQNEAQ (reference sequence). This CDR3 has 15 residues. Trimming at V came to 5 bases and at J to 4 bases, leaving 3 bases not matched to a gene. In nucleotides, the CDR3 is TGTGCCAGCAGCCGGACTAGCGGGGCATACAATGAGCAGTTCTTC. Translating gives CASSRTSGAYNEQFF. Combining the CDR3 with reference TRBV7-9 and TRBJ2-1 gives the whole variable domain DTGVSQNPRHKITKRGQNVTFRCDPISEHNRLYWYRQTLGQGPEFLTYFQNEAQLEKSRLLSDRFSAERPKGSFSTLEIQRTEQGDSAMYLCASSRTSGAYNEQFFGPGTRLTVL.

This CDR3 reads CASSRYRGHSYEQYF. For the CDR3, the DNA is TGTGCCAGCAGCCGCTACAGGGGACATTCCTACGAGCAGTACTTC. This chain links TRBV14 with TRBJ2-7; 7 bases are shared with TRBD1. There are 15 residues in the CDR3. V gave up 4 bases and J gave up 1 base; unmatched junction bases: 7. CDR1 and CDR2 from the germline V gene are SGHDN and FVKESK.

In DNA, the CDR3 is TGTGCCAGCAGCCGACAGATAACAAACTATGGCTACACCTTC. It translates to CASSRQITNYGYTF. The chain uses TRBV6-1 and TRBJ1-2, with D perhaps TRBD1 (5 bases). V lost 6 bases and J lost 2, with 13 bases in between. This CDR3 has 14 amino acids. Looked up from germline, CDR1 is MNHNS and CDR2 is SASEGT.

This chain's CDR3 is CASSRSGQGRGYTF. CDR3 in DNA: TGTGCCAGTAGTAGAAGCGGACAGGGAAGGGGCTACACCTTC. This rearrangement joins TRBV19 to TRBJ1-2; 8 nucleotides align to TRBD1. Trimming took 4 bases from V and 8 from J; bases not matched to a gene: 9. Germline CDR1 is LNHDA and CDR2 is SQIVND (reference sequence). The CDR3 extends over 14 amino acids. The variable domain in full, completed from reference TRBV19 and TRBJ1-2, reads DGGITQSPKYLFRKEGQNVTLSCEQNLNHDAMYWYRQDPGQGLRLIYYSQIVNDFQKGDIAEGYSVSREKKESFPLTVTSAQKNPTAFYLCASSRSGQGRGYTFGSGTRLTVV.

This sequence joins TRBV10-3 and TRBJ2-3; 12 nucleotides match TRBD2. The junction had 8 bases not matched to a gene; V was cut back by 10 bases and J by 0 bases. This CDR3 comprises 16 residues. CDR1 and CDR2 from the germline V gene are ENHRY and SYGVKD. Here the CDR3 reads CATLKTSGSSTDTQYF. CDR3 nucleotide sequence: TGTGCCACCCTTAAGACTAGCGGGAGCAGCACAGATACGCAGTATTTT.

The V and J genes are TRBV27 and TRBJ2-1, with TRBD2 matching over 14 bases. V was pared by 7 bases and J by 6 bases, with 11 bases of the junction left unmatched. The CDR3 extends over 17 amino acids. CDR1 is MNHEY, CDR2 SMNVEV, per germline (reference sequence). The DNA for the CDR3 is TGTGCCAGCACCCAAGGCCGGACTAGCGGGAGGTTCAATGAGCAGTTCTTC. Encoded protein: CASTQGRTSGRFNEQFF.

The V gene is TRBV9, the J gene TRBJ2-1; possible D gene TRBD2, 6 bases. The CDR3 has 14 amino acids. CDR1 and CDR2 (germline): SGDLS, YYNGEE. V lost 7 bases, J lost 6 bases, and 17 bases lay in between. The CDR3 bases are TGTGCCAGCGGACCGGGACTCACCTTCAATGAGCAGTTCTTC. Translation gives CASGPGLTFNEQFF.

This chain joins TRBV5-1 and TRBJ2-6; 7 bases line up with TRBD1. J was trimmed by 2 bases and V by 4 bases; bases with no gene match: 3. This CDR3 has 15 residues. Germline assignment: CDR1 SGHRS and CDR2 YFSETQ. CDR3 protein: CASSPTGAGANVLTF. In DNA, the CDR3 is TGCGCCAGCAGCCCCACAGGGGCTGGGGCCAACGTCCTGACTTTC.

As DNA, the CDR3 is TGTGCCAGCAGCGTAGGCGGGACAGGAGTAAGCAATGAGCAGTTCTTC. It specifies CASSVGGTGVSNEQFF. The chain recombines TRBV9 with TRBJ2-1; 8 nucleotides match TRBD1. This CDR3 contains 16 residues. V trimming: 0 bases; J trimming: 6 bases; junction bases outside the gene matches: 8. CDR1 and CDR2 (germline): SGDLS, YYNGEE.

The chain combines TRBV4-1 with TRBJ1-1, with TRBD1 as a possible D gene (5 bases). This CDR3 spans 16 amino acids. Germline V gives CDR1 MGHRA, CDR2 YSYEKL. V lost 2 bases, J lost 4 bases, and 17 bases lay in between. The CDR3 region is CASSQRSAGPGTEAFF. Written as DNA, the CDR3 is TGCGCCAGCAGCCAAAGATCGGCAGGGCCTGGCACTGAAGCTTTCTTT.

The chain is built from TRBV19 and TRBJ1-5, with D unresolved. CDR1 is LNHDA, CDR2 SQIVND, per germline (reference sequence). V dropped 5 bases and J dropped 12 bases, with 14 bases sitting between them. CDR3 size: 12 residues. CDR3: CASSPPGLGQHF. DNA of the CDR3: TGTGCCAGTAGTCCCCCGGGTTTAGGCCAGCATTTT.

The rearrangement links TRBV27 to TRBJ2-1; 12 nucleotides line up with TRBD2. The junction had 5 bases not matched to a gene; V was cut back by 9 bases and J by 2 bases. Germline loops: CDR1 MNHEY, CDR2 SMNVEV (reference sequence). CDR3 length: 15 residues. Written as DNA, the CDR3 is TGTGCCAGTACTAGCGGGAGGTCCCCCTACAATGAGCAGTTCTTC. It specifies CASTSGRSPYNEQFF.

The rearrangement joins TRBV5-1 to TRBJ2-1; D call uncertain. This CDR3 spans 14 amino acids. V was clipped by 0 bases and J by 5 bases, with 9 bases between them. The germline V gene encodes CDR1 SGHRS and CDR2 YFSETQ. The CDR3 loop reads CASSLEDLDNEQFF. CDR3 coding DNA: TGCGCCAGCAGCTTGGAAGATCTAGACAATGAGCAGTTCTTC.

The V gene is TRBV23-1, the J gene TRBJ2-3; 12 bases agree with TRBD2. TRBV23-1 has ORF status, its function being uncertain. The CDR3 extends over 15 amino acids. J lost 2 bases, V lost 6 bases, and 3 bases had no gene match. The CDR3 DNA reads TGCGCCAGCAGACTAGCGGGAGGAATCACAGATACGCAGTATTTT. This translates into CASRLAGGITDTQYF.